This is a list of T cell receptor beta chains from one sample in a study of PD-1 blockade in classical Hodgkin lymphoma. Profiling relied on immunoSEQ multiplex PCR, and the TCRdb table lists in-frame clones only, not all of them. Among 13,000 or so clones listed, 75% to 90% were seen once. Specimen: peripheral blood mononuclear cells (PBMCs), collected at baseline. All receptors derive from a human donor with classical Hodgkin lymphoma. Each CDR3 is given with its conserved first and last residue. D genes are given only for firm matches. Only some rows state a clone size, as once, few, many or a class for expanded clones.

CDR3aa,CDR3nt,v_gene,d_gene,j_gene,abundance
CASSYSVRPYEQYF,TGTGCCAGCAGCTACTCCGTCCGACCCTACGAGCAGTACTTC,TRBV6-5,NA,TRBJ2-7,NA
CSARPAPWADTQYF,TGCAGCGCCCGACCTGCCCCTTGGGCAGATACGCAGTATTTT,TRBV29-1,NA,TRBJ2-3,few
CASSEPGLAESTDTQYF,TGTGCCAGCAGCGAACCGGGACTAGCGGAGAGCACAGATACGCAGTATTTT,TRBV2,TRBD2,TRBJ2-3,few
CASQGTGDTGELFF,TGTGCCAGTCAGGGGACAGGAGATACCGGGGAGCTGTTTTTT,TRBV25-1,TRBD1,TRBJ2-2,NA
CASSLELAADTQYF,TGTGCCAGCAGCTTGGAATTAGCGGCAGATACGCAGTATTTT,TRBV5-4,NA,TRBJ2-3,NA
CASSTSGGAANEQYF,TGTGCCAGCAGCACTAGTGGGGGCGCAGCCAACGAGCAGTACTTC,TRBV7-9,NA,TRBJ2-7,NA
CASSENGFKGGYTF,TGTGCCAGCAGTGAAAACGGGTTTAAGGGGGGCTACACCTTC,TRBV6-1,NA,TRBJ1-2,NA
CASSSGRTVKQETQYF,TGTGCTAGCAGCTCCGGAAGGACAGTCAAACAAGAGACCCAGTACTTC,TRBV7-7,NA,TRBJ2-5,NA
CASSSGLAGSGEQYF,TGTGCCAGCAGCTCGGGACTAGCGGGATCTGGGGAGCAGTACTTC,TRBV5-3,TRBD2,TRBJ2-7,NA
CASSPGQKKNTGELFF,TGTGCCAGCAGCCCGGGACAGAAGAAGAACACCGGGGAGCTGTTTTTT,TRBV5-4,TRBD1,TRBJ2-2,once
CASSLEREGLLSTDTQYF,TGCGCCAGCAGCTTGGAACGGGAGGGGCTATTGAGCACAGATACGCAGTATTTT,TRBV5-1,TRBD2,TRBJ2-3,NA
CASRAGKGSYEQYF,TGTGCCAGCAGGGCAGGGAAAGGGTCCTACGAGCAGTACTTC,TRBV5-4,NA,TRBJ2-7,NA
CASSGRQGENTGELFF,TGTGCCAGCAGTGGGAGACAGGGGGAGAACACCGGGGAGCTGTTTTTT,TRBV6-1,TRBD1,TRBJ2-2,NA
CASSLAAGGEQYF,TGTGCCAGCAGCTTGGCCGCGGGGGGCGAGCAGTACTTC,TRBV5-8,TRBD2,TRBJ2-7,NA
CATSSPRTGGYEQYF,TGTGCCACCAGCAGTCCTCGGACAGGGGGCTACGAGCAGTACTTC,TRBV15,TRBD1,TRBJ2-7,NA
CASSQGTSGRGEQFF,TGTGCCAGCAGTCAGGGGACTAGCGGGAGGGGTGAGCAGTTCTTC,TRBV28,TRBD2,TRBJ2-1,NA
CASSLEGAGYTF,TGTGCCAGCAGCTTAGAAGGGGCTGGCTACACCTTC,TRBV11-2,NA,TRBJ1-2,NA
CASSGSYTQYF,TGTGCCAGTAGCGGGAGTTATACGCAGTATTTT,TRBV7-2,TRBD2,TRBJ2-3,NA
CASSQTGGGLFF,TGCGCCAGCAGCCAGACAGGGGGAGGACTGTTTTTT,TRBV5-1,TRBD1,TRBJ1-4,NA
CASSQAPGDTQYF,TGTGCCAGCAGCCAAGCCCCGGGGGATACGCAGTATTTT,TRBV4-2,NA,TRBJ2-3,NA
CASSPDLTTGELFF,TGCGCCAGCAGCCCAGACCTGACCACCGGGGAGCTGTTTTTT,TRBV4-1,NA,TRBJ2-2,NA
CASSQTPYGYTF,TGTGCCAGCAGCCAAACCCCCTATGGCTACACCTTC,TRBV11-1,NA,TRBJ1-2,NA
CASSRTLYEQYF,TGTGCCAGCAGCCGGACCCTCTACGAGCAGTACTTC,TRBV5-4,NA,TRBJ2-7,NA
CASSLVGGAEAFF,TGCGCCAGCAGCTTGGTGGGGGGCGCTGAAGCTTTCTTT,TRBV5-1,NA,TRBJ1-1,NA
CASSEQKGSYEQYF,TGTGCCAGCAGTGAACAAAAGGGTTCCTACGAGCAGTACTTC,TRBV2,NA,TRBJ2-7,NA
CASSRMGLDGNTIYF,TGTGCCAGCAGCCGAATGGGACTAGACGGAAACACCATATATTTT,TRBV11-2,NA,TRBJ1-3,large
CASSKTTANTEAFF,TGTGCCAGCAGTAAAACCACAGCGAACACTGAAGCTTTCTTT,TRBV6-5,NA,TRBJ1-1,NA
CASSWRNEQFF,TGTGCCAGCAGCTGGAGGAATGAGCAGTTCTTC,TRBV7-2,NA,TRBJ2-1,NA
CASTAQGGGQPQHF,TGTGCCAGTACCGCCCAGGGCGGGGGTCAGCCCCAGCATTTT,TRBV19,NA,TRBJ1-5,NA
CASSLGLEAFF,TGTGCCAGCAGTTTAGGGCTTGAAGCTTTCTTT,TRBV28,NA,TRBJ1-1,medium-sized
CASSSGTSGYEQYF,TGTGCCAGCAGTTCCGGGACTAGCGGCTACGAGCAGTACTTC,TRBV10-3,TRBD2,TRBJ2-7,NA
CASSEGGSGETQYF,TGTGCCAGCAGTGAAGGCGGTAGCGGGGAGACCCAGTACTTC,TRBV2,TRBD2,TRBJ2-5,NA
CASSSIAGGGGYNEQFF,TGTGCCAGCAGCTCTATAGCGGGAGGGGGGGGATACAATGAGCAGTTCTTC,TRBV28,TRBD2,TRBJ2-1,NA
CASSQVTGTGELFF,TGCGCCAGCAGCCAAGTCACAGGGACCGGGGAGCTGTTTTTT,TRBV4-1,NA,TRBJ2-2,NA
CAISPGSRGYTF,TGTGCCATCAGTCCCGGGAGTCGTGGCTACACCTTC,TRBV10-3,NA,TRBJ1-2,NA
CASSLKGQPQHF,TGTGCCAGCAGTTTAAAGGGTCAGCCCCAGCATTTT,TRBV28,NA,TRBJ1-5,NA
CASSLSGRDSYEQYF,TGCGCCAGCAGCCTTAGCGGGAGGGATTCCTACGAGCAGTACTTC,TRBV5-1,TRBD2,TRBJ2-7,once
CASSLTSGSNEQFF,TGCGCCAGCAGCTTGACTAGCGGGAGTAATGAGCAGTTCTTC,TRBV5-1,TRBD2,TRBJ2-1,few
CAGTGDSSGNTIYF,TGTGCCGGGACAGGGGACAGCTCTGGAAACACCATATATTTT,TRBV7-9,TRBD1,TRBJ1-3,NA
CASTNVFRSYGYTF,TGTGCCAGTACCAATGTGTTCCGGAGCTATGGCTACACCTTC,TRBV19,NA,TRBJ1-2,NA
CASSFGTMQVTDAYEQYF,TGTGCCAGCAGCTTTGGGACTATGCAGGTAACGGACGCCTACGAGCAGTACTTC,TRBV7-2,TRBD2,TRBJ2-7,NA
CASSLQGWGQPQHF,TGTGCCAGTAGTTTACAGGGGTGGGGTCAGCCCCAGCATTTT,TRBV19,TRBD1,TRBJ1-5,NA
CASSSDRGKNIQYF,TGTGCCAGCAGTTCCGACAGGGGTAAAAACATTCAGTACTTC,TRBV28,TRBD1,TRBJ2-4,NA
CAWSAGGAGGLPQHF,TGTGCCTGGAGTGCAGGAGGGGCAGGGGGCCTGCCCCAGCATTTT,TRBV30,TRBD1,TRBJ1-5,NA
CSSRLAGGPGDEQFF,TGCAGCTCTCGACTAGCGGGAGGGCCTGGGGATGAGCAGTTCTTC,TRBV29-1,TRBD2,TRBJ2-1,NA
CASSLTSGSYEQYF,TGCGCCAGCAGCTTGACTAGCGGGTCTTACGAGCAGTACTTC,TRBV5-1,TRBD2,TRBJ2-7,NA
CASSIITDTEAFF,TGTGCCAGTAGTATAATAACAGACACGGAAGCTTTCTTT,TRBV19,NA,TRBJ1-1,NA
CASSQDAGATNEKLFF,TGTGCCAGCAGCCAAGATGCGGGAGCAACTAATGAAAAACTGTTTTTT,TRBV4-2,NA,TRBJ1-4,few
CASKDNMNTEAFF,TGTGCCAGTAAGGACAACATGAACACTGAAGCTTTCTTT,TRBV19,NA,TRBJ1-1,NA
CAWSPGTGLSGELFF,TGTGCCTGGAGTCCCGGGACAGGGTTATCCGGGGAGCTGTTTTTT,TRBV30,TRBD1,TRBJ2-2,NA
CAISDPDRVRNTIYF,TGTGCCATCAGTGACCCAGACAGGGTCAGAAACACCATATATTTT,TRBV10-3,TRBD1,TRBJ1-3,NA
CAWSSPGTDTQYF,TGTGCCTGGAGTTCCCCTGGAACAGATACGCAGTATTTT,TRBV30,NA,TRBJ2-3,NA
CASTPGTGGVEKLFF,TGTGCCAGCACGCCAGGGACAGGGGGCGTCGAAAAACTGTTTTTT,TRBV6-6,TRBD1,TRBJ1-4,NA
CASSLFGDLYNEQFF,TGTGCCAGCAGTTTATTCGGGGACTTATACAATGAGCAGTTCTTC,TRBV28,NA,TRBJ2-1,NA
CASSLSRDTGELFF,TGTGCCAGTAGCCTGAGTAGAGACACCGGGGAGCTGTTTTTT,TRBV6-4,NA,TRBJ2-2,NA